The sample holds one count of the clone carrying this TCR beta chain. Sequencing was performed with immunoSEQ multiplex PCR; in TCRdb, only in-frame clones are kept and a portion is missing. The data show roughly 41,000 clones, 94% seen once. The data derive from a study of control samples from healthy donors and cancer patients. The V gene end was trimmed by 4 bases and the J gene end by 4 bases; junction bases not matched to a gene: 7. CDR1 is LGHDT and CDR2 is YNNKEL in the germline V gene (reference sequence). CDR3 size: 16 residues. The sample was blood. The source of this sequence is a man aged 60 to 75 in good health. This rearrangement joins TRBV3-1 (or the pseudogene TRBV3-2) to TRBJ2-5; TRBD2 aligns across 12 bases. CDR3 nucleotide sequence: TGTGCCAGCAGCCCCAGGGCTAGCGGGAGGGGAGAGACCCAGTACTTC. Its protein product is CASSPRASGRGETQYF.